The following is a T cell receptor (beta chain) sequence with its context. This sample is part of a study of cytotoxic CD8 clonotypes in ibrutinib-treated CLL. For the study at large: In all, more than 10 patients were relapsed/refractory, approximately 16 were treatment-naive and roughly 18 were IGHV unmutated. Samples yielded averages of hundreds of thousands of productive templates and 94,000 or so productive rearrangements.

Generated by immunoSEQ multiplex PCR, the TCRdb table keeps only in-frame clones and is missing some. Found here are 150,000 or so clones, roughly 85% of them singletons; the top ten hold 2% to 2.5%. Germline-derived CDR1 and CDR2 are MGHRA and YSYEKL. This CDR3 spans 17 amino acids. Trimming took off 0 bases at V and 4 bases at J, with 15 bases between the two ends. The V gene is TRBV4-1, the J gene TRBJ2-2; unclear D gene. The sequencing used PBMCs, collected after 24 months of ibrutinib treatment. The source of this sequence is a human donor with chronic lymphocytic leukemia. The CDR3: CASSQDRWGTSTGELFF. In DNA, the CDR3 is TGCGCCAGCAGCCAAGATAGGTGGGGAACGAGCACCGGGGAGCTGTTTTTT.